The TCR beta chain under discussion was sequenced for a study of T cells in Graves' hyperthyroidism and ophthalmopathy. Study-wide findings and caveats: A model of 13 V-J features distinguished ophthalmopathy from stable hyperthyroidism. Most expanded thyroid clonotypes above 0.001 also appeared in blood.

This clonotype was detected only a few times. The antigen remains undetermined. The CDR3 is made up of 16 amino acids. Per germline, CDR1 SGDLS and CDR2 YYNGEE. Trimming left V 1 base short and J 3 bases short, with 16 bases between. Graves' hyperthyroidism without ophthalmopathy progression within 18 months was termed stable. The diagnostic basis comprised clinical symptoms, serum thyroxine and TRAb, thyroid ultrasound and orbital computed tomography. TCR beta CDR3 sequences were amplified from RNA transcripts. Using the HTBI primer set, a first-round RT-PCR was run on the TCR CDR3. From the multiplex PCR reads, TCRdb called clonotypes with MiXCR, one entry per CDR3 protein. The sample has about 350,000 distinct CDR3 sequences, 14% seen once.

The chain couples TRBV9 to TRBJ2-5, with D perhaps given as TRBD1 or TRBD2 (5 bases each). Sequencing was done on a sample of blood. This clonotype was sampled from a woman in her twenties or thirties with Graves' hyperthyroidism. The CDR3 DNA reads TGTGCCAGCAGCGTATTGTGGGACCGGCTAGAAGAGACCCAGTACTTC. Translation gives CASSVLWDRLEETQYF.